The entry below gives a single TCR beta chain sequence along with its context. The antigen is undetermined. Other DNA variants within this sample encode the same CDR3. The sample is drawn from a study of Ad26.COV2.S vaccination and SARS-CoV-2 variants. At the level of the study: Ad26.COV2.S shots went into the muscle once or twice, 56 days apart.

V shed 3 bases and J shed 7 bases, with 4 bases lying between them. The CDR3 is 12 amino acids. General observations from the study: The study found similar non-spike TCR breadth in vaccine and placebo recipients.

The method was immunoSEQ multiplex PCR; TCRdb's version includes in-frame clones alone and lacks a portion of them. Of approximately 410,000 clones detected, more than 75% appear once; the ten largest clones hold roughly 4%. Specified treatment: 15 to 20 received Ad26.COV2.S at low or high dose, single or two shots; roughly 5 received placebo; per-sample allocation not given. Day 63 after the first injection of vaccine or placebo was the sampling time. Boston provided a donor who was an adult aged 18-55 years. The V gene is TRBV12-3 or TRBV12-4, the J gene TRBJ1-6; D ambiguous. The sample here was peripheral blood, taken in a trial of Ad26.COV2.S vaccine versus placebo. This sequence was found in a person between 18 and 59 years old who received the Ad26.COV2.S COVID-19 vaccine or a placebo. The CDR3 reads CASSFPNSPLHF. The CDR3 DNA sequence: TGTGCCAGCAGTTTCCCGAATTCACCCCTCCACTTT.